This T cell receptor (beta chain) derives from a study of T cell responses to AZD1222 COVID-19 vaccine. This clone came up once. V lost 4 bases to trimming and J lost 0 bases, with 6 bases between them. The CDR3 is 14 residues long. CDR1 is LGHNA and CDR2 is YSLEER in the germline V gene. Assay used: immunoSEQ multiplex PCR; TCRdb lists only in-frame clones, some missing. The sample yields about 120,000 clones, approximately 88% seen once. The source of this sequence is an adult in good health. V gene TRBV4-3 combines with J gene TRBJ2-2; no firm D call. The sequencing here drew on peripheral blood, taken on day 0 of AZD1222 vaccination. The CDR3 nucleotides are TGCGCCAGCAGCCTGTCCACGAACACCGGGGAGCTGTTTTTT. This codes for CASSLSTNTGELFF.